The 27 T cell receptor beta chains listed next were all sequenced from one sample in a study of shared clonotypes between healthy human individuals (dated by TCRdb to the early 2020s). Preparation of the library involved the immunoSEQ multiplex PCR assay. TCRdb mirrors the immuneACCESS table, restricted to in-frame sequences. Some clones are absent from its copies; in checked studies, under half trace to an unresolved V gene, and the reason for the others is unknown. This sample gives some 680,000 clones in total; approximately 73% of them show up just once. The ten largest clones take up 1.5% to 2% of the sample. Sequenced: memory CD4+ T cells sorted from blood. The sample's cell subset or site, from its label and the paper: CD45RA-negative fraction. The receptors here all came from a woman in her thirties in good health.

This clone was counted many times. At the DNA level, this CDR3 is encoded by other sequences in the same sample as well. The chain carries TRBV11-2 and TRBJ2-5; 7 nucleotides line up with TRBD2. The CDR3 spans 14 residues. The junction had 4 bases not matched to a gene; V was cut back by 5 bases and J by 1 base. Per the germline V gene, CDR1 is SGHAT and CDR2 is FQNNGV. Here the CDR3 reads CASSPGLLQETQYF. The DNA for the CDR3 is TGTGCCAGCAGCCCGGGACTACTCCAAGAGACCCAGTACTTC.

V is TRBV7-9 and J is TRBJ2-7, with a tentative D call TRBD2 (5 bases). The V end was cut by 4 bases, the J end by 6 bases, with 16 bases between. CDR1 is SEHNR and CDR2 is FQNEAQ in the germline V gene (reference sequence). The CDR3 is made up of 14 amino acids. CDR3 sequence reads: CASSSEGPSREQYF. CDR3 sequence (DNA): TGTGCCAGCAGCTCCGAGGGTCCCTCCCGCGAGCAGTACTTC.

The rearrangement uses TRBV6-1 and TRBJ2-7, with a weak D call TRBD1 (6 bases). The V end lost 6 bases, the J end lost 0 bases, and 15 bases lay between the germline ends. This CDR3 has 15 residues. Looked up from germline, CDR1 is MNHNS and CDR2 is SASEGT. The CDR3 nucleotides read TGTGCCAGCAGCGGATATACAGGGAGCTCCTACGAGCAGTACTTC. This codes for CASSGYTGSSYEQYF.

This clone showed up just once. This chain links TRBV28 with TRBJ1-2; 7 nucleotides agree with TRBD1. The length of the CDR3 is 15 residues. CDR1 and CDR2 (germline): MDHEN, SYDVKM. V lost 5 bases to trimming and J lost 0 bases; unmatched junction nucleotides: 6. CDR3 amino acids: CASSRTGRANYGYTF. CDR3 coding DNA: TGTGCCAGCAGTCGGACAGGACGAGCTAACTATGGCTACACCTTC.

The chain couples TRBV29-1 to TRBJ2-1, with D maybe TRBD2 (6 bases). This CDR3 contains 11 residues. CDR1 is SQVTM, CDR2 ANQGSEA, per germline. Trimming shortened V by 4 bases and J by 8 bases, and 9 bases separated the two germline ends. CDR3 loop: CSVGGVDEQFF. CDR3 bases: TGCAGCGTTGGGGGGGTGGATGAGCAGTTCTTC.

V is TRBV2 and J is TRBJ1-4, with D possibly being TRBD1 (5 bases). Looked up from germline, CDR1 is SNHLY and CDR2 is FYNNEI. Trimming stripped 7 bases from V and 4 bases from J, with 16 bases between. CDR3 length equals 15 residues. The CDR3 protein is CASKPGDGNNEKLFF. For the CDR3, the DNA is TGTGCCAGCAAGCCCGGGGACGGAAATAATGAAAAACTGTTTTTT.

This clone appeared once. V is TRBV27 and J is TRBJ2-7, with no clear D. There are 14 residues in the CDR3. Trimming left V 6 bases short and J 3 bases short, with 15 bases between. Germline assignment: CDR1 MNHEY and CDR2 SMNVEV (reference sequence). CDR3 DNA sequence: TGTGCCAGCAGCATTAGTTGGGGTAGCTACGAGCAGTACTTC. Translation gives CASSISWGSYEQYF.

V gene TRBV2 combines with J gene TRBJ1-1; the match to TRBD1 covers 8 bases. The CDR3 spans 12 residues. CDR1 is SNHLY, CDR2 FYNNEI, per germline. V gave up 5 bases and J gave up 11 bases; unmatched junction bases: 7. CDR3 in DNA: TGTGCCAGCAGTTGGACAGGGTATATGGCTTTCTTT. Translating it yields CASSWTGYMAFF.

This clone showed up just a few times. V is TRBV7-8 and J is TRBJ2-3, with D tentatively TRBD2 (6 bases). The CDR3 has 12 residues. CDR1 and CDR2 (germline): SGHVS, FQNEAQ. V was pared by 3 bases and J by 9 bases, with 10 bases between. This CDR3 reads CASSFNRETQYF. The CDR3 bases are TGTGCCAGCAGCTTTAATCGGGAGACGCAGTATTTT.

The chain recombines TRBV18 with TRBJ2-6; TRBD1 aligns across 9 bases. CDR1 KGHSH and CDR2 LQKENI come from the germline V gene. The CDR3 extends over 17 amino acids. The V gene end was trimmed by 3 bases and the J gene end by 1 base; junction bases not matched to a gene: 4. In DNA, the CDR3 is TGTGCCAGCTCACCCGGGACAGGGTATTCTGGGGCCAACGTCCTGACTTTC. It translates to CASSPGTGYSGANVLTF.

A single count supports this clone. V gene TRBV10-3 combines with J gene TRBJ2-1, with TRBD2 identical over 11 bases. CDR1 ENHRY and CDR2 SYGVKD come from the germline V gene. V shed 4 bases and J 0 bases; nucleotides not matched to a gene: 5. This CDR3 has 17 residues. The CDR3 DNA reads TGTGCCATCAGTGCGGCTAGCGGGAGGTCCTCCTACAATGAGCAGTTCTTC. Translating gives CAISAASGRSSYNEQFF.

The chain couples TRBV28 to TRBJ2-2, with D hard to call. The germline gives CDR1 MDHEN, CDR2 SYDVKM. V dropped 5 bases and J dropped 10 bases, with 11 bases sitting between them. The CDR3 has 12 amino acids. The CDR3 loop reads CASSLSYSELFF. CDR3 bases: TGTGCCAGCAGTCTTTCGTATTCGGAGCTGTTTTTT. Supplemented by reference TRBV28 and TRBJ2-2, the full variable domain reads DVKVTQSSRYLVKRTGEKVFLECVQDMDHENMFWYRQDPGLGLRLIYFSYDVKMKEKGDIPEGYSVSREKKERFSLILESASTNQTSMYLCASSLSYSELFFGEGSRLTVL.

The chain joins TRBV27 to TRBJ2-7; 7 nucleotides agree with TRBD2. This CDR3 has 16 amino acids. Germline CDR1 MNHEY, CDR2 SMNVEV (reference sequence). The trim removed 6 bases at V and 2 bases at J, leaving 13 bases unmatched. The CDR3 DNA reads as TGTGCCAGCAGGTTGAGGCTAGCGGAGGGTGCCTACGAGCAGTACTTC. This encodes CASRLRLAEGAYEQYF.

V and J are TRBV30 and TRBJ2-2, with 7 bases that match TRBD1. V lost 6 bases, J lost 0 bases, and 1 base stayed unmatched. This CDR3 is 13 amino acids long. The germline CDR1 and CDR2 sequences are GTSNPN and SVGIG (reference sequence). CDR3 coding DNA: TGTGCCTGCGGGACAGCGAACACCGGGGAGCTGTTTTTT. It is translated as CACGTANTGELFF.

The chain carries TRBV6-5 and TRBJ2-1, with D perhaps TRBD2 (6 bases). V was cut by 8 bases and J by 11 bases, with 22 bases left in between. The CDR3 totals 14 residues. Per germline, CDR1 MNHEY and CDR2 SVGAGI. The CDR3 reads CASGTRALATKQFF. The CDR3 DNA is TGTGCCAGCGGGACGCGCGCTCTAGCGACTAAGCAGTTCTTC.

V is TRBV28 and J is TRBJ2-5, with D possibly TRBD2 on 6 matching bases. V was trimmed by 5 bases and J by 5 bases, leaving 21 bases between them. Germline V CDR1 and CDR2: MDHEN, SYDVKM. The CDR3 runs 16 residues. The CDR3: CASSPPSGEALETQYF. The CDR3 nucleotides are TGTGCCAGCAGTCCACCCTCGGGGGAGGCGTTGGAGACCCAGTACTTC. The full variable domain, completed using reference TRBV28 and TRBJ2-5, is DVKVTQSSRYLVKRTGEKVFLECVQDMDHENMFWYRQDPGLGLRLIYFSYDVKMKEKGDIPEGYSVSREKKERFSLILESASTNQTSMYLCASSPPSGEALETQYFGPGTRLLVL.

This clone was observed a few times. The V call is TRBV10-2, the J call TRBJ1-1; TRBD1 might be the D (6 bases). The CDR3 is 12 residues long. With 7 bases removed from V and 5 bases from J, the gap between germline ends came to 11 bases. Germline CDR1 WSHSY, CDR2 SAAADI. The CDR3 DNA is TGCGCCAGCAATCAGGGGACGACTGAAGCTTTCTTT. Its translation: CASNQGTTEAFF.

The chain is built from TRBV27 and TRBJ1-2; D gene unclear. The germline V gene encodes CDR1 MNHEY and CDR2 SMNVEV (reference sequence). The CDR3 spans 15 residues. V lost 5 bases and J 0 bases, leaving 13 bases between the germline ends. This chain's CDR3 is CASSNRYHTNYGYTF. The CDR3 nucleotides are TGTGCCAGCAGTAACCGTTACCATACTAACTATGGCTACACCTTC.

This clone turned up a few times. This rearrangement joins TRBV7-3 to TRBJ2-3; TRBD2 matches at 7 bases. Germline CDR1 reads SGHTA; CDR2 reads FQGTGA. V dropped 2 bases and J dropped 6; count of bases not matched to a gene: 2. This CDR3 region has 13 residues. The CDR3 nucleotides read TGTGCCAGCAGCTTAGCGGGAGCCGATACGCAGTATTTT. It encodes CASSLAGADTQYF. Full variable domain (outside the CDR3, taken from reference TRBV7-3 and TRBJ2-3): GAGVSQTPSNKVTEKGKYVELRCDPISGHTALYWYRQSLGQGPEFLIYFQGTGAADDSGLPNDRFFAVRPEGSVSTLKIQRTERGDSAVYLCASSLAGADTQYFGPGTRLTVL.

Worth noting for this clone: The sample holds other DNA sequences that translate to the same CDR3. The genes are TRBV6-1 and TRBJ1-4, with D possibly TRBD1 on 6 matching bases. Per the germline V gene, CDR1 is MNHNS and CDR2 is SASEGT. The CDR3 runs to 13 residues. Trimming pared 4 bases from V and 3 bases from J, leaving 6 bases between. CDR3 sequence reads: CASSGTANEKLFF. DNA for the CDR3: TGTGCCAGCAGTGGGACAGCTAATGAAAAACTGTTTTTT.

The gene calls are TRBV4-1 and TRBJ2-3, with D perhaps TRBD1 (6 bases). The germline gives CDR1 MGHRA, CDR2 YSYEKL. Trimming took off 5 bases at V and 5 bases at J, with 17 bases between the two ends. The CDR3 is 15 residues long. CDR3 sequence: CASSSHGQGLDTQYF. CDR3 DNA: TGCGCCAGCAGCTCCCACGGCCAGGGGTTAGATACGCAGTATTTT.

The chain has TRBV5-1 and TRBJ2-5; the match to TRBD2 covers 8 bases. J lost 5 bases, V lost 0 bases, and 3 bases had no gene match. The germline gives CDR1 SGHRS, CDR2 YFSETQ. The CDR3 runs 14 residues. The CDR3 coding sequence is TGCGCCAGCAGCTTGGGACTAGCGCGTGAGACCCAGTACTTC. Translation: CASSLGLARETQYF.

The chain links TRBV28 to TRBJ1-3; TRBD1 aligns across 7 bases. Germline V gives CDR1 MDHEN, CDR2 SYDVKM. The CDR3 length is 14 residues. J gave up 7 bases and V 11 bases, and 14 bases lay outside the gene matches. CDR3 bases: TGTGCCTGCCACCGCGGGACAGTGGGTAACACCATATATTTT. Translation: CACHRGTVGNTIYF.

This clone was seen just once. V gene TRBV28 combines with J gene TRBJ2-1; 12 bases agree with TRBD2. Germline V lookup: CDR1 MDHEN, CDR2 SYDVKM. The CDR3 covers 15 residues. The ends lost 7 bases at V and 10 bases at J; junction bases unmatched: 11. The CDR3 DNA is TGTGCCAGCAAATCAGGGGCTAGCGGGAGGGGGGAGCAGTTCTTC. Residues: CASKSGASGRGEQFF.

CDR3 loop: CASPRRGKGFWEQFF. CDR3 nucleotide sequence: TGTGCCAGCCCCCGGCGGGGGAAGGGATTTTGGGAGCAGTTCTTC. The chain carries TRBV7-6 and TRBJ2-1; TRBD2 matches at 7 bases. Germline V CDR1 and CDR2: SGHVS, FNYEAQ. This CDR3 spans 15 amino acids. The V segment lost 8 bases and the J segment 10 bases; nucleotides outside the gene matches: 17.

V gene TRBV6-1 combines with J gene TRBJ1-3; a possible D gene is TRBD1 (5 bases). V shed 6 bases and J shed 4 bases, with 13 bases lying between them. Germline V gives CDR1 MNHNS, CDR2 SASEGT. The CDR3 contains 14 residues. CDR3 amino acids: CASRGVGSGNTIYF. In nucleotides, the CDR3 is TGTGCCAGCAGGGGGGTTGGAAGCGGAAACACCATATATTTT.

The J gene is TRBJ2-2, the V gene TRBV19; either TRBD1 or TRBD2 may supply D (5 bases each). The length of the CDR3 is 14 residues. V lost 6 bases to trimming and J lost 9 bases, with 17 bases between them. The germline gives CDR1 LNHDA, CDR2 SQIVND (reference sequence). As DNA, the CDR3 is TGTGCCAGTAGCCTAGCCCGACAGTCGAGGGAGCTGTTTTTT. This encodes CASSLARQSRELFF. Looking up the rest from reference TRBV19 and TRBJ2-2 gives the full variable domain: DGGITQSPKYLFRKEGQNVTLSCEQNLNHDAMYWYRQDPGQGLRLIYYSQIVNDFQKGDIAEGYSVSREKKESFPLTVTSAQKNPTAFYLCASSLARQSRELFFGEGSRLTVL.